The next 12 T cell receptor beta chains were all read from a single sample in a study of blood T cell repertoires in COVID-19. Sequencing was performed with immunoSEQ multiplex PCR; in TCRdb, only in-frame clones are kept and a portion is missing. The table shows more than 9,500 clones, with 85% to 90% occurring only once. Input material: peripheral blood. All receptors derive from a human donor in a cohort sampled during active COVID-19.

The rearrangement uses TRBV11-2 and TRBJ1-2, with TRBD1 matching over 7 bases. This CDR3 has 15 amino acids. Germline assignment: CDR1 SGHAT and CDR2 FQNNGV. J lost 1 base, V lost 5 bases, and 7 bases had no gene match. CDR3: CASSDDRVGNYGYTF. The CDR3 DNA follows: TGTGCCAGCAGCGACGACAGGGTTGGTAACTATGGCTACACCTTC.

This chain joins TRBV3-1 (or the pseudogene TRBV3-2) and TRBJ1-6; no clear D. The CDR3 has 12 amino acids. Germline CDR1 reads LGHDT; CDR2 reads YNNKEL (reference sequence). The germline V and J ends were trimmed by 0 bases and 11 bases, with 5 bases remaining between them. This CDR3 is CASSQEGAPLHF. As DNA, the CDR3 is TGTGCCAGCAGCCAAGAGGGAGCACCCCTCCACTTT.

This clone was recorded once. The chain carries TRBV19 and TRBJ1-5; D unresolved. The CDR3 spans 16 residues. Trimming left V 3 bases short and J 1 base short, with 13 bases between. The germline gives CDR1 LNHDA, CDR2 SQIVND (reference sequence). CDR3 amino acids: CASSIEGTGSNQPQHF. The CDR3 nucleotides read TGTGCCAGTAGTATTGAGGGAACGGGGAGCAATCAGCCCCAGCATTTT.

The chain has TRBV2 and TRBJ2-3; D gene uncertain. The CDR3 totals 13 residues. V lost 4 bases and J 4 bases, leaving 9 bases between the germline ends. CDR1 and CDR2 from the germline V gene are SNHLY and FYNNEI. Here the CDR3 DNA reads TGTGCCAGCAGTGGGGCGAGAGCAGATACGCAGTATTTT. Residues: CASSGARADTQYF.

The rearrangement uses TRBV7-8 and TRBJ1-5, with a possible D match to TRBD1 (6 bases). Trimming removed 4 bases at V and 3 bases at J, with 10 bases between. The CDR3 sequence is 14 residues long. Germline V gives CDR1 SGHVS, CDR2 FQNEAQ. The CDR3 nucleotides are TGTGCCAGCAGCTGGGGACAATTCAATCAGCCCCAGCATTTT. It encodes CASSWGQFNQPQHF.

This chain links TRBV23-1 with TRBJ2-7, with TRBD1 identical over 7 bases. TRBV23-1 is assigned to the ORF class and has an uncertain function. V lost 4 bases, J lost 3 bases, and 9 bases stayed unmatched. The CDR3 length is 15 residues. CDR3 in amino acids: CASSPLQGLNYEQYF. The CDR3 DNA follows: TGCGCCAGCAGTCCCCTACAGGGGCTGAACTACGAGCAGTACTTC.

J is TRBJ2-3 and V is TRBV5-1, with 10 bases that match TRBD2. The V gene end was trimmed by 4 bases and the J gene end by 1 base; junction bases not matched to a gene: 6. This CDR3 contains 16 residues. Germline V gene data show CDR1 as SGHRS and CDR2 as YFSETQ. The DNA of the CDR3 is TGCGCCAGCAGCGGGGGGACTAGCGAACGCACAGATACGCAGTATTTT. Translation: CASSGGTSERTDTQYF. The whole variable domain, filled in from reference TRBV5-1 and TRBJ2-3, reads KAGVTQTPRYLIKTRGQQVTLSCSPISGHRSVSWYQQTPGQGLQFLFEYFSETQRNKGNFPGRFSGRQFSNSRSEMNVSTLELGDSALYLCASSGGTSERTDTQYFGPGTRLTVL.

V is TRBV2 and J is TRBJ2-7, with a tentative D call TRBD1 (5 bases). V was pared by 6 bases and J by 1 base, with 16 bases between. Germline CDR1 is SNHLY and CDR2 is FYNNEI. The CDR3 runs to 15 residues. The CDR3 DNA reads as TGTGCCAGCAGAAGGGTTAGGCAGGGATCCTACGAGCAGTACTTC. Amino acid sequence: CASRRVRQGSYEQYF.

The gene calls are TRBV9 and TRBJ1-5, with a tentative D call TRBD1 (6 bases). This CDR3 comprises 16 residues. In germline, CDR1 is SGDLS, CDR2 YYNGEE. The germline V and J ends were trimmed by 0 bases and 3 bases, with 13 bases remaining between them. CDR3 protein: CASSVDGRGANQPQHF. The CDR3 nucleotides are TGTGCCAGCAGCGTAGACGGCAGGGGTGCCAATCAGCCCCAGCATTTT.

The chain is built from TRBV7-3 and TRBJ1-2; D might be TRBD1 (5 bases). The CDR3 is 15 residues long. V lost 5 bases to trimming and J lost 8 bases, with 21 bases between them. Germline values: CDR1 SGHTA, CDR2 FQGTGA. The CDR3 is CASSRNRQGEDGYTF. The CDR3 DNA reads TGTGCCAGCAGCCGCAATCGGCAGGGCGAAGACGGCTACACCTTC.

The chain employs TRBV7-3 and TRBJ2-2; D is possibly TRBD1 (7 bases). Between the trimmed V and J ends, which lost 5 bases and 7 bases, there was a span of 17 bases. CDR3 length: 15 amino acids. CDR1 is SGHTA, CDR2 FQGTGA, per germline. This CDR3 is CASSDQGGSGGELFF. DNA of the CDR3: TGTGCCAGCAGCGACCAGGGGGGTTCCGGCGGGGAGCTGTTTTTT.

This chain uses TRBV5-1 with TRBJ2-1; weak D call: TRBD2 (5 bases). V lost 1 base, J lost 0 bases, and 5 bases lay in between. The length of the CDR3 is 14 residues. Germline-derived CDR1 and CDR2 are SGHRS and YFSETQ. CDR3 protein: CASSLRGSYNEQFF. The CDR3 bases are TGCGCCAGCAGCTTGCGGGGCTCCTACAATGAGCAGTTCTTC.